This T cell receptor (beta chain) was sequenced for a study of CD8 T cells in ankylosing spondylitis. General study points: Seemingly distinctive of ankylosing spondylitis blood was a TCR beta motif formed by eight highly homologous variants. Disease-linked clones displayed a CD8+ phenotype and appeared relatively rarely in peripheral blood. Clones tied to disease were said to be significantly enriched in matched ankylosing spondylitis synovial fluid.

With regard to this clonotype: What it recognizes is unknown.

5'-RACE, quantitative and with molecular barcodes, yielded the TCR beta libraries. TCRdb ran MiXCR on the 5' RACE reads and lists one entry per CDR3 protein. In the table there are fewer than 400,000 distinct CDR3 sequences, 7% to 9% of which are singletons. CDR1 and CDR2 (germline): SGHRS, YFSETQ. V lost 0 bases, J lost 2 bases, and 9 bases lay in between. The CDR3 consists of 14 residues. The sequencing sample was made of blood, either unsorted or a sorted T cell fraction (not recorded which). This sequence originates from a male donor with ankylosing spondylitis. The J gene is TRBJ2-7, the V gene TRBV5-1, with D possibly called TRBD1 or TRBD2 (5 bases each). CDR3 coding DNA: TGCGCCAGCAGCTTGGAAGGGGAGCCCTACGAGCAGTACTTC. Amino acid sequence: CASSLEGEPYEQYF.